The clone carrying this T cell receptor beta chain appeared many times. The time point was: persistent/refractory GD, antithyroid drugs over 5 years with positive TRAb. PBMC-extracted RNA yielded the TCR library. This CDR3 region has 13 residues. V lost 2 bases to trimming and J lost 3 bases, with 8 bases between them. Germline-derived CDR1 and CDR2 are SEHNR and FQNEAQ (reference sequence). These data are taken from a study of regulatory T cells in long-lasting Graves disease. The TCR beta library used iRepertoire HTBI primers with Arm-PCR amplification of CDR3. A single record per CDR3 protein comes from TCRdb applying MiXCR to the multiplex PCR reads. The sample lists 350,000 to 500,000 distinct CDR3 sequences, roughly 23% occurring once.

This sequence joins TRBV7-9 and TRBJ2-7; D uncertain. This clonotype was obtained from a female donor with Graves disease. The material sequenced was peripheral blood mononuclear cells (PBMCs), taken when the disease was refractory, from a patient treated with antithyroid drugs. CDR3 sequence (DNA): TGTGCCAGCAGCTTAAGGCCAGACTACGAGCAGTACTTC. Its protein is CASSLRPDYEQYF.